Reported below is one T cell receptor (beta chain). This sample is part of a study of blood T cell repertoires in COVID-19. Across the whole study: PBMCs, B-cell-depleted T cells, or T cells provided the cDNA or gDNA that made up the material.

Authors' methods: Estimates of nucleated cell counts were drawn from the amplification of reference gene primers. Repertoires were generated with immunoSEQ multiplex PCR, while TCRdb's copy carries only in-frame clones and drops some. The V and J calls and the clone size are those of that table, but D and trimming were determined from the DNA. Of fewer than 85,000 clones in the sample, more than 65% were seen once. Trimming pared 6 bases from V and 8 bases from J, leaving 10 bases between. The CDR3 spans 11 residues. Germline CDR1 is MGHDK and CDR2 is SYGVNS. This sequence joins TRBV25-1 and TRBJ1-2; D remains ambiguous. The clonotype was recovered from a woman aged 80 or over with active or convalescent COVID-19. The source material was peripheral blood. DNA of the CDR3: TGTGCCAGCAGCGCCCTCAGGGGCTACACCTTC. Translated, it gives CASSALRGYTF.